The rows below give T cell receptor beta chains drawn from one sample of a study of spatial heterogeneity in lung cancer. TCRdb re-derived calls from the 5' RACE reads in MiXCR, one entry per CDR3 protein. The table lists about 100,000 distinct CDR3 sequences, around 4.3% of them singletons. This material consisted of lung tumor tissue, taken at surgery. The receptors derive from a male donor with early-stage non-small cell lung cancer. The CDR3 runs from the conserved cysteine through the conserved F or W. The D gene is left open where the match is weak. Clone sizes are given selectively: once, few, many, or a class where the clone is expanded.

d_call: .; j_call: TRBJ2-3; clone_size: few; v_call: TRBV2; cdr3_nt: TGTGCCAGCAGATTCCCACGCCTACTTGCGGCCTCCACAGATACGCAGTATTTT; cdr3_aa: CASRFPRLLAASTDTQYF
d_call: .; j_call: TRBJ2-7; clone_size: .; v_call: TRBV14; cdr3_nt: TGTGCCAGCAGCCCGCGGGCCCCCTACGAGCAGTACTTC; cdr3_aa: CASSPRAPYEQYF
d_call: .; j_call: TRBJ1-1; clone_size: many; v_call: TRBV27; cdr3_nt: TGTGCCAGCAGTTTATCCCCATGGGCTGAAGCTTTCTTT; cdr3_aa: CASSLSPWAEAFF
d_call: TRBD1; j_call: TRBJ1-2; clone_size: .; v_call: TRBV7-9; cdr3_nt: TGTGCCAGCAGCCAGGGACAGGGGGAAGGCTACACCTTC; cdr3_aa: CASSQGQGEGYTF
d_call: .; j_call: TRBJ2-1; clone_size: many; v_call: TRBV4-1; cdr3_nt: TGCGCCAGCAGCCCAGGGTTGTTGGGGGATGAGCAGTTCTTC; cdr3_aa: CASSPGLLGDEQFF
d_call: TRBD1; j_call: TRBJ2-7; clone_size: few; v_call: TRBV6-5; cdr3_nt: TGTGCCAGCAGTTACTCGGGGGACAGGACCTACGAGCAGTACTTC; cdr3_aa: CASSYSGDRTYEQYF
d_call: .; j_call: TRBJ2-5; clone_size: many; v_call: TRBV7-9; cdr3_nt: TGTGCCAGCAGCTTAAGGCCGGGACATGGGTACCAAGAGACCCAGTACTTC; cdr3_aa: CASSLRPGHGYQETQYF
d_call: .; j_call: TRBJ1-5; clone_size: many; v_call: TRBV6-6; cdr3_nt: TGTGCCAGCAGTTATCGTAGGCAGGGGCCATATCAGCCCCAGCATTTT; cdr3_aa: CASSYRRQGPYQPQHF
d_call: .; j_call: TRBJ1-5; clone_size: few; v_call: TRBV10-3; cdr3_nt: TGTGCCATCAGACAGGGTTTATTCCAGCCCCAGCATTTT; cdr3_aa: CAIRQGLFQPQHF
d_call: .; j_call: TRBJ2-4; clone_size: few; v_call: TRBV12-3/TRBV12-4; cdr3_nt: TGTGCCAGCAAATCCCCCGGGGCCACGTCGGGAGCCAAAAACATTCAGTACTTC; cdr3_aa: CASKSPGATSGAKNIQYF
d_call: .; j_call: TRBJ2-3; clone_size: many; v_call: TRBV10-3; cdr3_nt: TGTGCCATCAGTCTGACACAAGCAGATACGCAGTATTTT; cdr3_aa: CAISLTQADTQYF
d_call: .; j_call: TRBJ1-1; clone_size: many; v_call: TRBV4-1; cdr3_nt: TGCGCCAGCAGCGGCGGGGTAAACACTGAAGCTTTCTTT; cdr3_aa: CASSGGVNTEAFF
d_call: .; j_call: TRBJ2-3; clone_size: few; v_call: TRBV7-9; cdr3_nt: TGTGCCAGCAGCCCCGGATCGTACCGGGACAACACAGATACGCAGTATTTT; cdr3_aa: CASSPGSYRDNTDTQYF
d_call: .; j_call: TRBJ2-3; clone_size: many; v_call: TRBV27; cdr3_nt: TGTGCCAGCAGTACCATAGCGGAAAGCACAGATACGCAGTATTTT; cdr3_aa: CASSTIAESTDTQYF
d_call: .; j_call: TRBJ2-7; clone_size: .; v_call: TRBV18; cdr3_nt: TGTGCCAGCTCACCTGCTTACTCCTACGAGCAGTACTTC; cdr3_aa: CASSPAYSYEQYF
d_call: TRBD1; j_call: TRBJ1-6; clone_size: many; v_call: TRBV5-1; cdr3_nt: TGCGCCAGCAAATTGACAGGGGACTCACCCCTCCACTTT; cdr3_aa: CASKLTGDSPLHF
d_call: .; j_call: TRBJ1-2; clone_size: many; v_call: TRBV7-9; cdr3_nt: TGTGCCAGCAGCTTAGAGCCCAATACCGGCTACACCTTC; cdr3_aa: CASSLEPNTGYTF
d_call: .; j_call: TRBJ2-3; clone_size: many; v_call: TRBV6-5; cdr3_nt: TGTGCCAGCAGTTCACCCCGGGCCTATAGCACAGATACGCAGTATTTT; cdr3_aa: CASSSPRAYSTDTQYF
d_call: .; j_call: TRBJ2-1; clone_size: many; v_call: TRBV5-6; cdr3_nt: TGTGCCAGCAGCTTGGACGCCGGCCCCCGATACAATGAGCAGTTCTTC; cdr3_aa: CASSLDAGPRYNEQFF
d_call: .; j_call: TRBJ2-1; clone_size: few; v_call: TRBV10-3; cdr3_nt: TGTGCCATCAGTGATATGGGTGATGAGCAGTTCTTC; cdr3_aa: CAISDMGDEQFF
d_call: .; j_call: TRBJ2-7; clone_size: many; v_call: TRBV6-6; cdr3_nt: TGTGCCAGCAGAGGAAGAACTTCCTACGAGCAGTACTTC; cdr3_aa: CASRGRTSYEQYF
d_call: .; j_call: TRBJ1-4; clone_size: few; v_call: TRBV25-1; cdr3_nt: TGTGCCAGCAAATCCGATGGTGAAAAACTGTTTTTT; cdr3_aa: CASKSDGEKLFF
d_call: .; j_call: TRBJ1-2; clone_size: many; v_call: TRBV6-1; cdr3_nt: TGTGCCAGCAGTCGAACCGGTCAGGGTCTCAATGGCTACACCTTC; cdr3_aa: CASSRTGQGLNGYTF
d_call: TRBD1; j_call: TRBJ2-3; clone_size: many; v_call: TRBV29-1; cdr3_nt: TGCAGCGTTGAGGGACAGGGGACCCTTAGTACGCAGTATTTT; cdr3_aa: CSVEGQGTLSTQYF
d_call: .; j_call: TRBJ2-3; clone_size: many; v_call: TRBV6-5; cdr3_nt: TGTGCCAGCAGGGCCCGCACAGATACGCAGTATTTT; cdr3_aa: CASRARTDTQYF
d_call: .; j_call: TRBJ2-3; clone_size: many; v_call: TRBV11-2; cdr3_nt: TGTGCCAGCAGCCCGGGATCTTACACAGATACGCAGTATTTT; cdr3_aa: CASSPGSYTDTQYF
d_call: TRBD2; j_call: TRBJ2-3; clone_size: few; v_call: TRBV3-1; cdr3_nt: TGTGCCAGCAGCTTCTATCGGCGGGAGAGCACAGATACGCAGTATTTT; cdr3_aa: CASSFYRRESTDTQYF
d_call: .; j_call: TRBJ1-6; clone_size: many; v_call: TRBV3-1; cdr3_nt: TGTGCCAGCAGCCAACAGACCTGGGGTTCACCCCTCCACTTT; cdr3_aa: CASSQQTWGSPLHF
d_call: .; j_call: TRBJ1-1; clone_size: many; v_call: TRBV6-5; cdr3_nt: TGTGCCAGCAGTTACGGCCCCCCGGGGAACACTGAAGCTTTCTTT; cdr3_aa: CASSYGPPGNTEAFF
d_call: .; j_call: TRBJ2-1; clone_size: .; v_call: TRBV29-1; cdr3_nt: TGCAGCGTTGAGAGCTCCTACAATGAGCAGTTCTTC; cdr3_aa: CSVESSYNEQFF
d_call: .; j_call: TRBJ2-3; clone_size: few; v_call: TRBV11-2; cdr3_nt: TGTGCCAGCAGCTTAGTCCAGGGCTCAGATACGCAGTATTTT; cdr3_aa: CASSLVQGSDTQYF
d_call: .; j_call: TRBJ2-3; clone_size: many; v_call: TRBV5-1; cdr3_nt: TGCGCCAGCAAGATAGGTACAAGCACAGATACGCAGTATTTT; cdr3_aa: CASKIGTSTDTQYF
d_call: .; j_call: TRBJ1-5; clone_size: many; v_call: TRBV20-1; cdr3_nt: TGCAGTGGGAGGCAAGGAAATAGCAATCAGCCCCAGCATTTT; cdr3_aa: CSGRQGNSNQPQHF
d_call: TRBD2; j_call: TRBJ2-5; clone_size: many; v_call: TRBV4-1; cdr3_nt: TGCGCCAGCAGCCAAGCCCGGGGACTAGAAAAAGAGACCCAGTACTTC; cdr3_aa: CASSQARGLEKETQYF
d_call: .; j_call: TRBJ1-6; clone_size: many; v_call: TRBV4-1; cdr3_nt: TGCGCCAGCAGCCAAGAGGCAGGGCTCGCCTATAATTCACCCCTCCACTTT; cdr3_aa: CASSQEAGLAYNSPLHF
d_call: .; j_call: TRBJ2-6; clone_size: many; v_call: TRBV20-1; cdr3_nt: TGCAGTGCTTACACAGGGATATCCTCTGGGGCCAACGTCCTGACTTTC; cdr3_aa: CSAYTGISSGANVLTF
d_call: .; j_call: TRBJ1-1; clone_size: many; v_call: TRBV20-1; cdr3_nt: TGCAGTGCTGCTCGTGGGTGGAACACTGAAGCTTTCTTT; cdr3_aa: CSAARGWNTEAFF
d_call: .; j_call: TRBJ2-5; clone_size: .; v_call: TRBV28; cdr3_nt: TGTGCCAGCAGTCCCCCCGACACCGTTGAGACCCAGTACTTC; cdr3_aa: CASSPPDTVETQYF
d_call: .; j_call: TRBJ1-4; clone_size: many; v_call: TRBV14; cdr3_nt: TGTGCCAGCAGCTCCCATGCAACTAATGAAAAACTGTTTTTT; cdr3_aa: CASSSHATNEKLFF
d_call: .; j_call: TRBJ1-1; clone_size: many; v_call: TRBV7-8; cdr3_nt: TGTGCCAGCAGCGGACCACAGGACGTGGCTTTCTTT; cdr3_aa: CASSGPQDVAFF
d_call: .; j_call: TRBJ2-1; clone_size: many; v_call: TRBV27; cdr3_nt: TGTGCCAGCAGTAGGGAGGGGGCCTTCAACAATGAGCAGTTCTTC; cdr3_aa: CASSREGAFNNEQFF
d_call: TRBD1; j_call: TRBJ2-4; clone_size: few; v_call: TRBV6-1; cdr3_nt: TGTGCCAGCAGTTCATACAGGGGGCAGTACTTC; cdr3_aa: CASSSYRGQYF
d_call: .; j_call: TRBJ1-5; clone_size: .; v_call: TRBV16; cdr3_nt: TGTGCCACCAATCAGGGCCTTCAGCCCCAGCATTTT; cdr3_aa: CATNQGLQPQHF
d_call: .; j_call: TRBJ1-5; clone_size: many; v_call: TRBV5-6; cdr3_nt: TGTGCCAGCAGCTTGGGACAGTATAGCAATCAGCCCCAGCATTTT; cdr3_aa: CASSLGQYSNQPQHF
d_call: .; j_call: TRBJ2-1; clone_size: many; v_call: TRBV11-2; cdr3_nt: TGTGCCAGCAGCCCTACCGACAGTATCGCCTACAATGAGCAGTTCTTC; cdr3_aa: CASSPTDSIAYNEQFF
d_call: .; j_call: TRBJ2-7; clone_size: .; v_call: TRBV28; cdr3_nt: TGTGCCAGCAGCCCCCAATCCGGCTTCCCCTACGAGCAGTACTTC; cdr3_aa: CASSPQSGFPYEQYF
d_call: .; j_call: TRBJ2-1; clone_size: many; v_call: TRBV11-2; cdr3_nt: TGTGCCAGCTCCGAAAGTCGCAACAATGAGCAGTTCTTC; cdr3_aa: CASSESRNNEQFF
d_call: .; j_call: TRBJ1-1; clone_size: many; v_call: TRBV29-1; cdr3_nt: TGCAGCGTCAAGAAACGGTACACTGAAGCTTTCTTT; cdr3_aa: CSVKKRYTEAFF
d_call: TRBD2; j_call: TRBJ2-7; clone_size: many; v_call: TRBV6-2/TRBV6-3; cdr3_nt: TGTGCCAGCAGTAATCTCGGACTAGCGGTTTACGAGCAGTACTTC; cdr3_aa: CASSNLGLAVYEQYF
d_call: TRBD2; j_call: TRBJ2-1; clone_size: many; v_call: TRBV11-2; cdr3_nt: TGTGCCAGCAGCTCGTATCGGGGCGGGAGCAATGAGCAGTTCTTC; cdr3_aa: CASSSYRGGSNEQFF
d_call: .; j_call: TRBJ2-4; clone_size: many; v_call: TRBV5-1; cdr3_nt: TGCGCCAGCAGCCGGACAGACATAGCCAAAAACATTCAGTACTTC; cdr3_aa: CASSRTDIAKNIQYF
d_call: TRBD2; j_call: TRBJ2-5; clone_size: few; v_call: TRBV6-2/TRBV6-3; cdr3_nt: TGTGCCAGCAGTTCCTGGACTAGCCTCAGAGAGACCCAGTACTTC; cdr3_aa: CASSSWTSLRETQYF
d_call: TRBD2; j_call: TRBJ2-5; clone_size: few; v_call: TRBV7-2; cdr3_nt: TGTGCCAGCAGCCGCAGCGGGACTGAGACCCAGTACTTC; cdr3_aa: CASSRSGTETQYF